This T cell receptor (beta chain) was documented in a study of beta chain features in type 1 diabetes. Concerning this clone itself: Antigen specificity is unknown.

V was pared by 4 bases and J by 4 bases, with 5 bases of the junction left unmatched. In germline, CDR1 is MDHEN, CDR2 SYDVKM. The CDR3 contains 14 residues. Overall study results and limits: Patients with type 1 diabetes carried fewer insertions and had more deletions at their VDJ junctions. Within each of all four CD4+ subsets, Type 1 diabetes patients had TCRB CDR3s that were moderately but significantly shorter.

All of the isolated RNA was reverse transcribed, so expressed TCRB transcripts were sequenced. Sequenced by immunoSEQ multiplex PCR; TCRdb stores in-frame clones only, minus some. The sample gives over 300,000 clones, 7% to 10% of which show up once; around 1% is in the top ten. The chain couples TRBV28 to TRBJ1-2, with 8 bases fitting TRBD1. Sample: central memory CD4+ T cells from blood. The receptor was derived from a man aged 25-45 years with type 1 diabetes. The CDR3 loop reads CASSSHTGGYGYTF. CDR3 nucleotides: TGTGCCAGCAGTTCCCACACAGGGGGCTATGGCTACACCTTC.